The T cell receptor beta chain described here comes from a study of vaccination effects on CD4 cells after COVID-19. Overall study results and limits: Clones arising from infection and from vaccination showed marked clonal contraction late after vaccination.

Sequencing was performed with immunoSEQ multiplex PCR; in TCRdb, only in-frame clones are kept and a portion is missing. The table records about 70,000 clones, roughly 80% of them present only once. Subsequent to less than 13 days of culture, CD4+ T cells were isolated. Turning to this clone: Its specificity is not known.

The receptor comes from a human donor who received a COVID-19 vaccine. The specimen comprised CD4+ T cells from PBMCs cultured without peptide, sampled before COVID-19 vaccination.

The CDR3 sequence is CASSGLAGDRYGQYV. DNA of the CDR3: TGTGCCAGCAGTGGACTAGCGGGGGATAGGTACGGGCAGTACGTC. This sequence joins TRBV28 and TRBJ2-7, with 13 positions matching TRBD2. This CDR3 region has 15 residues. CDR1 MDHEN and CDR2 SYDVKM come from the germline V gene.